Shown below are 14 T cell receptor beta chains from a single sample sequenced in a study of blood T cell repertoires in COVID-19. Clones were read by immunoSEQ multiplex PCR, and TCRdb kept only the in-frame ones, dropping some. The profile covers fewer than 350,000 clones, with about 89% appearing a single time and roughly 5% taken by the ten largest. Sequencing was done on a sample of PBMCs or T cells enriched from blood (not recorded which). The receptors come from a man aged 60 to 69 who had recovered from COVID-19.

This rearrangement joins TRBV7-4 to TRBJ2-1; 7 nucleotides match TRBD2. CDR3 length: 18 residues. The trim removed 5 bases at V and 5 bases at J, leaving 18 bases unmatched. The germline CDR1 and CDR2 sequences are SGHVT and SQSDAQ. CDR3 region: CASSPFNLAGRADNEQFF. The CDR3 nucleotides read TGTGCCAGCAGCCCCTTCAACCTAGCTGGGAGGGCAGACAATGAGCAGTTCTTC.

In DNA form, the CDR3 reads TGTGCCAGCAGTTACTCCGGTGGGCGCTACGAGCAGTACTTC. Its translation is CASSYSGGRYEQYF. The chain joins TRBV6-6 to TRBJ2-7; D call uncertain. Germline CDR1 is MNHNY and CDR2 is SVGAGI (reference sequence). V lost 0 bases to trimming and J lost 3 bases, with 9 bases between them. This CDR3 comprises 14 residues.

CDR3 loop: CASSVGQGSVEQYF. The CDR3 DNA follows: TGTGCCAGTAGTGTTGGACAGGGATCGGTCGAGCAGTACTTC. V gene TRBV19 combines with J gene TRBJ2-7; 8 bases agree with TRBD1. The CDR3 covers 14 residues. V was pared by 5 bases and J by 6 bases, with 9 bases of the junction left unmatched. Germline-derived CDR1 and CDR2 are LNHDA and SQIVND (reference sequence).

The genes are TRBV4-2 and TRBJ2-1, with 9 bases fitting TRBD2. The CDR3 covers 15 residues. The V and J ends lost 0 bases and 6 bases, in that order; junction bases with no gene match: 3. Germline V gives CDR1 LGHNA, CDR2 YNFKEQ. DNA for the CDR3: TGTGCCAGCAGCCAAGATTTGACTAGCGGCAATGAGCAGTTCTTC. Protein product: CASSQDLTSGNEQFF.

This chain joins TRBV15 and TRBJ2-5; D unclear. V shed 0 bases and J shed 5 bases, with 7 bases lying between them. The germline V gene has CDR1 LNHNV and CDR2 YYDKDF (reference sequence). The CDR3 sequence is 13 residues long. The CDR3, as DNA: TGTGCCACCAGCAGAGATCCATTGGAGACCCAGTACTTC. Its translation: CATSRDPLETQYF.

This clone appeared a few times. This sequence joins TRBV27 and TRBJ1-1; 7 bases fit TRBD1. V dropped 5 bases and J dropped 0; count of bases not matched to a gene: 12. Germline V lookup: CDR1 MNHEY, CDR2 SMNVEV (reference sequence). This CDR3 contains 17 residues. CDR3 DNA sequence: TGTGCCAGCAGTCTCTCCCAGGGGGTTGGGCTGAACACTGAAGCTTTCTTT. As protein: CASSLSQGVGLNTEAFF.

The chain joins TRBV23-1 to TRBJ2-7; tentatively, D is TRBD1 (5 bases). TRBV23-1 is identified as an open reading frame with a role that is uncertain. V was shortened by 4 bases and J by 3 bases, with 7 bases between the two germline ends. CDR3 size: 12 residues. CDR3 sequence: CASSLTGYEQYF. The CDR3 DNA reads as TGCGCCAGCAGTCTTACAGGCTACGAGCAGTACTTC.

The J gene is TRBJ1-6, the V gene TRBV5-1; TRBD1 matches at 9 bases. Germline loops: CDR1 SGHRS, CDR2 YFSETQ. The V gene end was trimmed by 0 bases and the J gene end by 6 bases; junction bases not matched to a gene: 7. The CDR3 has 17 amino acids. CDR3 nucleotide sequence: TGCGCCAGCAGCTTGGCCACAGGGGGCGGTGGTAATTCACCCCTCCACTTT. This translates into CASSLATGGGGNSPLHF.

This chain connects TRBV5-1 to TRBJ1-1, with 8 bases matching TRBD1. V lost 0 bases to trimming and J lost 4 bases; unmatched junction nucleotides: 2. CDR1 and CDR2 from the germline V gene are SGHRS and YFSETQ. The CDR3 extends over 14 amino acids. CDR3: CASSLARGRTEAFF. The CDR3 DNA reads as TGCGCCAGCAGCTTGGCCAGGGGGCGCACTGAAGCTTTCTTT.

The CDR3, as DNA: TGTGCCAGCAGCCCCCATGTTGGCTACACCTTC. This gives the protein CASSPHVGYTF. The chain is built from TRBV28 and TRBJ1-2; D uncertain. The V and J ends lost 6 bases and 7 bases respectively, with 9 bases between them. The CDR3 contains 11 residues. Germline lookup yields CDR1 MDHEN and CDR2 SYDVKM.

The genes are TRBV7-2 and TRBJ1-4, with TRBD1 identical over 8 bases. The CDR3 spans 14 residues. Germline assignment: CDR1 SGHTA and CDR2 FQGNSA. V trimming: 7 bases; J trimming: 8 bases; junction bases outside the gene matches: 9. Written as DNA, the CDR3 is TGTGCCAGCACCCAAGGACAGGGTGGCGAAAAACTGTTTTTT. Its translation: CASTQGQGGEKLFF.

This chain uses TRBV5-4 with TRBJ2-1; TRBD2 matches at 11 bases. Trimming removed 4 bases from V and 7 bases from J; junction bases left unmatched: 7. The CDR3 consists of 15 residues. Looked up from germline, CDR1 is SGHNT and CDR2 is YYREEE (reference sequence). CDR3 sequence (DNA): TGTGCCAGCAGCATTATAGCGGGAGGGGGGAATGAGCAGTTCTTC. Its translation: CASSIIAGGGNEQFF.

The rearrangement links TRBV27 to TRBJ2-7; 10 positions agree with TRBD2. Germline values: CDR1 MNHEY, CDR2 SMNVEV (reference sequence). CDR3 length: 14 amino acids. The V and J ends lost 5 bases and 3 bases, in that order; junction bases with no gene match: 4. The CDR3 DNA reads TGTGCCAGCAGTAATCTAGCGGGAGTCTACGAGCAGTACTTC. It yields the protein CASSNLAGVYEQYF.

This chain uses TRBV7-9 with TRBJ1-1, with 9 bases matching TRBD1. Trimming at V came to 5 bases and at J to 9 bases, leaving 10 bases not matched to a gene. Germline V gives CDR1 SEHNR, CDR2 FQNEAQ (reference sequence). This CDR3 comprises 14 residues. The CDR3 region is CASSPRDRVDQAFF. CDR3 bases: TGTGCCAGCAGCCCACGGGACAGGGTGGATCAAGCTTTCTTT.